Listed here are 31 T cell receptor beta chains from one sample, sequenced in a study of spatial heterogeneity in lung cancer. Study-wide findings and caveats: Higher tumor mutation counts went along with higher counts of expanded intratumoral alpha and beta TCRs.

TCRdb recomputed calls from the 5' RACE reads with MiXCR, one row per CDR3 protein. This table holds approximately 7,000 distinct CDR3 sequences, around 12% found once. These receptors have no known antigen. Time point in this sample: sample taken at primary tumor resection. The sample in question was lung tumor tissue, obtained at surgery. These receptors all stem from a male donor with early-stage non-small cell lung cancer.

As for this clonotype: This beta chain is off target for a library built for alpha chains, so its abundance means little. This chain links TRBV29-1 with TRBJ2-3; a weak D match, TRBD1 (5 bases). V lost 7 bases and J 4 bases, leaving 6 bases between the germline ends. This CDR3 contains 10 residues. CDR1 and CDR2 from the germline V gene are SQVTM and ANQGSEA. The CDR3 loop reads CSGRADTQYF. Written as DNA, the CDR3 is TGCAGCGGCAGGGCAGATACGCAGTATTTT.

Note on this clonotype: Because the library targeted alpha chains, this beta chain is an off-target read whose size means little. The chain carries TRBV20-1 and TRBJ1-1; perhaps TRBD1 as D (6 bases). Germline lookup yields CDR1 DFQATT and CDR2 SNEGSKA (reference sequence). This CDR3 comprises 11 residues. V lost 6 bases to trimming and J lost 11 bases, with 16 bases between them. As DNA, the CDR3 is TGCAGTGCCCCCGTGGGGGGGCTGGCTTTCTTT. Translated, it gives CSAPVGGLAFF.

This clonotype was observed at least ten times. This beta chain turned up in a library designed for alpha chains; as an off-target read, its abundance says little. CDR3 DNA: TGTGCCAGCAGAAAAGCCGGGACTTTTAGAGATGGCTACACCTTC. Protein sequence: CASRKAGTFRDGYTF. V usage is TRBV6-5 and J usage is TRBJ1-2; TRBD1 is a possible D gene (5 bases). This CDR3 spans 15 amino acids. V lost 6 bases, J lost 6 bases, and 20 bases lay in between. Germline V gene data show CDR1 as MNHEY and CDR2 as SVGAGI.

This clonotype appeared many times. A library made for alpha chains picked up this beta chain off target, so its size means little. The chain couples TRBV10-3 to TRBJ2-7; no firm D call. V shed 3 bases and J shed 3 bases, with 9 bases lying between them. The CDR3 sequence is 13 residues long. In germline, CDR1 is ENHRY, CDR2 SYGVKD. The CDR3 DNA reads as TGTGCCATCAGTGAAGCGCCGGACTACGAGCAGTACTTC. Translated: CAISEAPDYEQYF.

This clonotype was picked up many times. This beta chain slipped into a library made for alpha chains as a stray read, so its size is not meaningful. The rearrangement uses TRBV4-1 and TRBJ2-6; possibly TRBD1 or TRBD2 for D (5 bases each). Germline values: CDR1 MGHRA, CDR2 YSYEKL. This CDR3 has 18 residues. V lost 1 base and J 3 bases, leaving 16 bases between the germline ends. In DNA, the CDR3 is TGCGCCAGCAGCCAAGTCCCCCCCGGGGCGGATGGGGCCAACGTCCTGACTTTC. Translation: CASSQVPPGADGANVLTF.

By frequency in the sample, this clonotype is medium-sized. This beta chain is a stray read from a library made for alpha chains; its abundance is not meaningful. The rearrangement links TRBV3-1 to TRBJ2-7; no clear D. Germline values: CDR1 LGHDT, CDR2 YNNKEL (reference sequence). The CDR3 contains 13 residues. Deletions cut 0 bases from V and 6 bases from J, with 9 bases between. The CDR3 nucleotides are TGTGCCAGCAGCCAAGAACGACTTAGCGAGCAGTACTTC. This codes for CASSQERLSEQYF.

This clonotype was seen ten or more times. This beta chain is a stray sequence in a library constructed for alpha chains; its clone size is not meaningful. The chain uses TRBV27 and TRBJ2-3, with TRBD1 matching 9 bases. The CDR3 has 14 amino acids. Germline CDR1 MNHEY, CDR2 SMNVEV (reference sequence). Trimming cost V 4 bases and J 4 bases; bases outside gene matches: 3. CDR3 sequence reads: CASSYRGRADTQYF. CDR3 sequence (DNA): TGTGCCAGCAGTTACAGGGGGCGGGCAGATACGCAGTATTTT.

This clonotype has only a few counts. Since it is a stray read in a library aimed at alpha chains, this beta chain has a size that is not meaningful. The chain carries TRBV30 and TRBJ2-2; D may be TRBD1 (5 bases). The germline gives CDR1 GTSNPN, CDR2 SVGIG (reference sequence). V shed 7 bases and J shed 1 base, with 19 bases lying between them. The CDR3 is 16 residues long. In DNA form, the CDR3 reads TGTGCCTCCACCTACGTCACGACAGTGAACACCGGGGAGCTGTTTTTT. Its translation is CASTYVTTVNTGELFF. Full variable domain (outside the CDR3, taken from reference TRBV30 and TRBJ2-2): SQTIHQWPATLVQPVGSPLSLECTVEGTSNPNLYWYRQAAGRGLQLLFYSVGIGQISSEVPQNLSASRPQDRQFILSSKKLLLSDSGFYLCASTYVTTVNTGELFFGEGSRLTVL.

This clonotype has at least ten counts. Being off target in a library aimed at alpha chains, this beta chain has a size of little meaning. The chain recombines TRBV28 with TRBJ1-5; D is unresolved. Germline CDR1 reads MDHEN; CDR2 reads SYDVKM. V was shortened by 6 bases and J by 6 bases, with 15 bases between the two germline ends. The CDR3 sequence is 14 residues long. The DNA of the CDR3 is TGTGCCAGCAGCCTCCAAGGAGGGATTCAGCCCCAGCATTTT. Its translation is CASSLQGGIQPQHF.

On this clonotype: For a library built for alpha chains, this beta chain is a stray read; little rests on its size. The chain joins TRBV30 to TRBJ2-5; TRBD1 matches at 9 bases. Germline CDR1 is GTSNPN and CDR2 is SVGIG (reference sequence). Trimming at V came to 3 bases and at J to 4 bases, leaving 9 bases not matched to a gene. The CDR3 has 15 amino acids. The CDR3 sequence is CAWREGQGVRETQYF. The CDR3 region has the DNA TGTGCCTGGAGGGAGGGACAGGGAGTTCGAGAGACCCAGTACTTC.

The sample holds many counts of this clonotype. The size of this beta chain means little, since it is a stray read in a library made for alpha chains. The CDR3 coding sequence is TGCGCCAGCAGCTTGAGAGACCACGGGCAGGCTGAAGCTTTCTTT. This encodes CASSLRDHGQAEAFF. This chain joins TRBV5-1 and TRBJ1-1, with no clear D. The CDR3 runs 15 residues. V gave up 1 base and J gave up 6 bases, with 16 bases separating them. CDR1 SGHRS and CDR2 YFSETQ come from the germline V gene.

In this sample, this clonotype turned up a few times. Since it is a stray read in a library aimed at alpha chains, this beta chain has a size that is not meaningful. The chain carries TRBV27 and TRBJ2-7, with D tentatively TRBD1 (5 bases). Between the trimmed V and J ends, which lost 6 bases and 2 bases, there was a span of 11 bases. This CDR3 contains 13 residues. In germline, CDR1 is MNHEY, CDR2 SMNVEV (reference sequence). The CDR3 here is CASSMGLTYEQYF. CDR3 nucleotides: TGTGCCAGCAGCATGGGGCTAACCTACGAGCAGTACTTC.

This clonotype was seen ten or more times. As an off-target read in a library built for alpha chains, this beta chain has a frequency of little significance. This chain links TRBV12-5 with TRBJ2-2; 7 bases agree with TRBD2. Germline V gene sequence: CDR1 LGHNT, CDR2 FRNRAP. This CDR3 spans 14 amino acids. V was clipped by 4 bases and J by 6 bases; unmatched bases: 5. This CDR3 is CASGSPGGSGELFF. Here the CDR3 DNA reads TGTGCTAGTGGTTCCCCCGGGGGGTCCGGGGAGCTGTTTTTT.

This clonotype is medium-sized by share. Because this beta chain is a stray read in a library intended to capture alpha chains, its abundance should not be given much weight. The chain has TRBV5-4 and TRBJ1-1; D remains ambiguous. V lost 0 bases and J lost 1, with 7 bases in between. Germline V gene data show CDR1 as SGHNT and CDR2 as YYREEE (reference sequence). The length of the CDR3 is 14 residues. Here the CDR3 reads CASSLGVGNTEAFF. CDR3 sequence (DNA): TGTGCCAGCAGCTTGGGGGTCGGGAACACTGAAGCTTTCTTT.

This clonotype showed up many times. This beta chain was picked up by a library intended for alpha chains and is off target, so its count carries little meaning. The chain couples TRBV6-5 to TRBJ2-3; 7 nucleotides match TRBD2. Trimming took 4 bases from V and 0 from J; bases not matched to a gene: 4. This CDR3 region has 15 residues. CDR1 is MNHEY, CDR2 SVGAGI, per germline. The CDR3 sequence: CASSLSGASTDTQYF. CDR3 nucleotides: TGTGCCAGCAGTTTGAGCGGGGCTAGCACAGATACGCAGTATTTT.

This clonotype is medium-sized within its sample. Little can be read into the size of this beta chain, an off-target read in a library designed for alpha chains. V gene TRBV7-2 combines with J gene TRBJ1-1, with D perhaps matching TRBD1 (5 bases). The CDR3 sequence is 16 residues long. CDR1 is SGHTA, CDR2 FQGNSA, per germline. Trimming pared 5 bases from V and 4 bases from J, leaving 20 bases between. The CDR3 DNA sequence: TGTGCCAGCAGCGTAGGGGAGGAGGGGACGGGCACTGAAGCTTTCTTT. Protein sequence: CASSVGEEGTGTEAFF.

This clonotype was detected once. A library prepared for alpha chains yielded this beta chain as an off-target read; its size is of little meaning. The chain is built from TRBV29-1 and TRBJ2-7; unclear D gene. The germline V gene has CDR1 SQVTM and CDR2 ANQGSEA. V lost 1 base, J lost 2 bases, and 6 bases lay in between. CDR3 length: 12 amino acids. The chain's CDR3 is CSVEVGPYEQYF. The CDR3 DNA sequence: TGCAGCGTTGAAGTCGGCCCCTACGAGCAGTACTTC.

This clonotype was seen many times. The library was designed around alpha chains, so this beta chain is a stray read whose abundance carries little weight. V usage is TRBV5-1 and J usage is TRBJ2-1; TRBD2 agrees at 10 bases. Germline CDR1 reads SGHRS; CDR2 reads YFSETQ. There are 14 residues in the CDR3. V shed 3 bases and J 4 bases; nucleotides not matched to a gene: 1. The CDR3 protein is CASSSLAGYNEQFF. CDR3 sequence (DNA): TGCGCCAGCAGCTCACTAGCGGGGTACAATGAGCAGTTCTTC.

This clonotype was seen ten or more times. A library made for alpha chains picked up this beta chain off target, so its size means little. The CDR3 DNA follows: TGTGCCAGCAGTTACGGACTAGCGCTCTACAATGAGCAGTTCTTC. It translates to CASSYGLALYNEQFF. The chain carries TRBV6-5 and TRBJ2-1, with 9 nucleotides matching TRBD2. Per the germline V gene, CDR1 is MNHEY and CDR2 is SVGAGI. V was pared by 2 bases and J by 3 bases, with 2 bases of the junction left unmatched. The CDR3 consists of 15 residues.

Judged by abundance, this clonotype is medium-sized. The library was prepared for alpha chains; this beta chain is a stray read, so its frequency means little. V and J are TRBV28 and TRBJ1-2, with a possible D match to TRBD1 (5 bases). Germline loops: CDR1 MDHEN, CDR2 SYDVKM. This CDR3 is built from 15 residues. Trimming took off 8 bases at V and 3 bases at J, with 19 bases between the two ends. The DNA for the CDR3 is TGTGCCAGCGATTCGCCGGGACGACGCTACTATGGCTACACCTTC. As protein: CASDSPGRRYYGYTF.

This clonotype was recorded many times. The library was designed around alpha chains, so this beta chain is a stray read whose abundance carries little weight. The rearrangement uses TRBV7-9 and TRBJ1-4; D call uncertain. Germline V gives CDR1 SEHNR, CDR2 FQNEAQ (reference sequence). CDR3 length equals 17 residues. Trimming cost V 0 bases and J 1 base, with 12 bases left between them. The CDR3: CASSLARGEGTNEKLFF. The CDR3 DNA reads as TGTGCCAGCAGCTTAGCGCGGGGTGAAGGAACTAATGAAAAACTGTTTTTT.

A word on this clonotype: This beta chain slipped into a library made for alpha chains as a stray read, so its size is not meaningful. The genes are TRBV7-9 and TRBJ2-5; perhaps TRBD2 as D (6 bases). Per the germline V gene, CDR1 is SEHNR and CDR2 is FQNEAQ (reference sequence). Trimming removed 6 bases from V and 2 bases from J, with 13 bases in between. This CDR3 is built from 14 residues. The CDR3 reads CASSTGTRQETQYF. Written as DNA, the CDR3 is TGTGCCAGCAGTACCGGGACTCGACAAGAGACCCAGTACTTC.

This clonotype was recorded many times. This beta chain is a stray read from a library made for alpha chains; its abundance is not meaningful. The V call is TRBV12-3 or TRBV12-4, the J call TRBJ1-5, with 8 nucleotides matching TRBD1. V dropped 6 bases and J dropped 6; count of bases not matched to a gene: 10. CDR3 length equals 15 residues. CDR3 loop: CASRRTGTGAQPQHF. The CDR3 region has the DNA TGTGCCAGCAGGCGTACCGGGACAGGAGCTCAGCCCCAGCATTTT.

By sample share, this clonotype is medium-sized. With the library built for alpha chains, this beta chain is off target and its frequency is not meaningful. The chain links TRBV12-3 or TRBV12-4 to TRBJ1-2; 9 bases map to TRBD1. CDR3 length: 15 residues. The junction had 7 bases not matched to a gene; V was cut back by 5 bases and J by 3 bases. This CDR3 reads CASSDTGTGYYGYTF. As DNA, the CDR3 is TGTGCCAGCAGTGATACCGGGACAGGGTACTATGGCTACACCTTC.

In its sample, this clonotype ranks as medium-sized (0.01 to 0.1%). This beta chain turned up in a library designed for alpha chains; as an off-target read, its abundance says little. The chain employs TRBV7-8 and TRBJ1-6; 7 nucleotides agree with TRBD1. Trimming at V came to 5 bases and at J to 10 bases, leaving 8 bases not matched to a gene. Germline lookup yields CDR1 SGHVS and CDR2 FQNEAQ. The CDR3 is made up of 14 amino acids. CDR3 coding DNA: TGTGCCAGCAGCCTTGGACAGGCGGGCTCACCCCTCCACTTT. Protein product: CASSLGQAGSPLHF. Full variable domain (remainder filled in from reference TRBV7-8 and TRBJ1-6): GAGVSQSPRYKVAKRGQDVALRCDPISGHVSLFWYQQALGQGPEFLTYFQNEAQLDKSGLPSDRFFAERPEGSVSTLKIQRTQQEDSAVYLCASSLGQAGSPLHFGNGTRLTVT.

By share of the sample, this clonotype is medium-sized (0.01 to 0.1%). The library was designed around alpha chains, so this beta chain is a stray read whose abundance carries little weight. The chain employs TRBV7-3 and TRBJ1-2; perhaps TRBD1 as D (5 bases). In germline, CDR1 is SGHTA, CDR2 FQGTGA. V lost 1 base, J lost 6 bases, and 9 bases lay in between. The CDR3 is 13 residues long. This CDR3 reads CASSLRDGNGYTF. The CDR3 bases are TGTGCCAGCAGCTTAAGGGACGGGAATGGCTACACCTTC.

In its sample, this clonotype is medium-sized (0.01 to 0.1%). Within a library made for alpha chains, this beta chain is off target, and its count is uninformative. The chain carries TRBV20-1 and TRBJ2-1; D is ambiguous. V lost 0 bases and J 2 bases, leaving 8 bases between the germline ends. CDR1 DFQATT and CDR2 SNEGSKA come from the germline V gene (reference sequence). The CDR3 is 14 residues long. The CDR3 reads CSARDLQTYNEQFF. CDR3 coding DNA: TGCAGTGCTAGAGATCTTCAGACCTACAATGAGCAGTTCTTC.

In its sample, this clonotype was seen many times. Since the library was made to target alpha chains, this beta chain is a stray read and its abundance is not meaningful. V is TRBV3-1 and J is TRBJ2-3; 9 bases line up with TRBD2. CDR3 length: 17 amino acids. Per the germline V gene, CDR1 is LGHDT and CDR2 is YNNKEL (reference sequence). V lost 0 bases and J lost 4; bases outside the gene matches: 8. The CDR3 nucleotides read TGTGCCAGCAGCCAAGATTGGAGTAGCGGGGGATCAGATACGCAGTATTTT. As protein: CASSQDWSSGGSDTQYF.

Judged by abundance, this clonotype is medium-sized. This beta chain appears as a stray read in a library generated for alpha chains; its size is not informative. The chain is built from TRBV6-6 and TRBJ1-1; D call uncertain. The CDR3 loop spans 13 amino acids. Trimming pared 6 bases from V and 2 bases from J, leaving 10 bases between. The germline CDR1 and CDR2 sequences are MNHNY and SVGAGI (reference sequence). In nucleotides, the CDR3 is TGTGCCAGCAGCGACCCCCCCAACACTGAAGCTTTCTTT. It specifies CASSDPPNTEAFF.

This clonotype is labeled medium-sized (0.01 to 0.1%). This beta chain was picked up by a library intended for alpha chains and is off target, so its count carries little meaning. This chain uses TRBV2 with TRBJ1-2, with a weak D call TRBD1 (6 bases). In germline, CDR1 is SNHLY, CDR2 FYNNEI. CDR3 size: 15 residues. Trimming took 6 bases from V and 0 from J, leaving 14 bases between them. In DNA form, the CDR3 reads TGTGCCAGCAGGAGGGACACAGGGCCTAACTATGGCTACACCTTC. As protein: CASRRDTGPNYGYTF.

By sample share, this clonotype is medium-sized. Little can be read into the size of this beta chain, an off-target read in a library designed for alpha chains. V gene TRBV11-2 combines with J gene TRBJ1-1; D is unresolved. The CDR3 loop spans 14 amino acids. Germline assignment: CDR1 SGHAT and CDR2 FQNNGV. Deletions cut 5 bases from V and 0 bases from J, with 10 bases between. CDR3 sequence reads: CASSAHVMNTEAFF. The CDR3 DNA reads TGTGCCAGCAGCGCTCATGTCATGAACACTGAAGCTTTCTTT.